These 9 T cell receptor beta chains were sequenced from one sample in a study of cytomegalovirus exposure and HLA in healthy donors (dated by TCRdb to between 2016 and 2019). The library was made by the immunoSEQ multiplex PCR assay. A mixture of 60 forward primers for TCR Vbeta segments and 13 reverse primers for TCR Jbeta segments was used in the multiplex PCR. TCRdb took this table from immuneACCESS and kept in-frame rearrangements with V and J called. Such tables lack part of the clones; where checked against another copy, unresolved V genes explain under half of the gap, and the rest is unexplained. Across this sample there are 200,000 to 250,000 clones, with about 78% seen only once. The ten most abundant clones make up 3.5% to 4% of the sample. Sequenced sample: PBMCs. All receptors derive from a male donor in good health and CMV-seronegative.

The chain uses TRBV28 and TRBJ1-1; 10 nucleotides align to TRBD1. Germline V lookup: CDR1 MDHEN, CDR2 SYDVKM. CDR3 length: 15 residues. The V and J ends lost 6 bases and 5 bases, in that order; junction bases with no gene match: 9. The CDR3 DNA sequence: TGTGCCAGCAGATCCCCCGGGACAGGGGTGACTGAAGCTTTCTTT. Residues: CASRSPGTGVTEAFF.

V is TRBV21-1 and J is TRBJ2-2; the table gives TRBD2 as D, unverified against the DNA. TRBV21-1 counts as a pseudogene. The CDR3 sequence is 13 residues long. The CDR3 reads CASSPSFTGELFF. The CDR3 coding sequence is TGTGCCAGCAGCCCTTCCTTTACCGGGGAGCTGTTTTTT.

The CDR3 loop reads CASSGTGSNRDGYTF. The CDR3 DNA reads TGTGCCAGCAGTGGGACAGGCTCAAACCGAGATGGCTACACCTTC. V and J are TRBV2 and TRBJ1-2; 7 nucleotides line up with TRBD1. The CDR3 consists of 15 residues. Germline V gene sequence: CDR1 SNHLY, CDR2 FYNNEI. V lost 4 bases, J lost 6 bases, and 11 bases stayed unmatched.

This chain joins TRBV6-1 and TRBJ2-5; D uncertain. Germline CDR1 and CDR2: MNHNS and SASEGT. Trimming stripped 5 bases from V and 2 bases from J, with 9 bases between. This CDR3 region has 13 residues. This CDR3 is CASSYRVQETQYF. The CDR3 bases are TGTGCCAGCAGTTATCGAGTTCAAGAGACCCAGTACTTC.

The V gene is TRBV5-1, the J gene TRBJ2-3, with 10 positions matching TRBD2. The trim removed 4 bases at V and 0 bases at J, leaving 8 bases unmatched. The CDR3 covers 17 residues. Germline values: CDR1 SGHRS, CDR2 YFSETQ. The CDR3 reads CASSPFGLADSTDTQYF. In nucleotides, the CDR3 is TGCGCCAGCAGCCCTTTCGGACTAGCGGACAGCACAGATACGCAGTATTTT.

This clone came up a few times. This rearrangement joins TRBV5-6 to TRBJ1-5; D gene unclear. This CDR3 has 16 amino acids. From germline, CDR1 is SGHDT and CDR2 YYEEEE. The V end was cut by 1 base, the J end by 0 bases, with 11 bases between. CDR3 sequence: CASSLSGMISNQPQHF. CDR3 bases: TGTGCCAGCAGCTTGTCGGGTATGATTAGCAATCAGCCCCAGCATTTT.

The chain couples TRBV4-1 to TRBJ1-1; D possibly corresponds to TRBD1 (6 bases). The V gene lost 3 bases and the J gene lost 0 bases, with 8 bases spanning the gap. CDR1 and CDR2 from the germline V gene are MGHRA and YSYEKL. The CDR3 sequence is 14 residues long. CDR3 amino acids: CASSHTGMNTEAFF. In DNA form, the CDR3 reads TGCGCCAGCAGCCACACAGGGATGAACACTGAAGCTTTCTTT.

V is TRBV7-6 and J is TRBJ1-4; the D gene is possibly TRBD1 (5 bases). This CDR3 comprises 15 residues. The germline V and J ends were trimmed by 3 bases and 2 bases, with 10 bases remaining between them. Germline CDR1 SGHVS, CDR2 FNYEAQ. CDR3 sequence reads: CASSLSGDTNEKLFF. Written as DNA, the CDR3 is TGTGCCAGCAGCTTGTCGGGGGACACTAATGAAAAACTGTTTTTT. Combining the CDR3 with reference TRBV7-6 and TRBJ1-4 gives the whole variable domain GAGVSQSPRYKVTKRGQDVALRCDPISGHVSLYWYRQALGQGPEFLTYFNYEAQQDKSGLPNDRFSAERPEGSISTLTIQRTEQRDSAMYRCASSLSGDTNEKLFFGSGTQLSVL.

This clone was detected once. The chain uses TRBV19 and TRBJ2-7; the match to TRBD2 covers 10 bases. The CDR3 is 15 residues long. CDR1 and CDR2 (germline): LNHDA, SQIVND (reference sequence). V shed 7 bases and J 1 base; nucleotides not matched to a gene: 7. CDR3 DNA: TGTGCCAGTAAAGGGGCTAGCGGGAGTTCCTACGAGCAGTACTTC. It codes for CASKGASGSSYEQYF.